The sequence of this T cell receptor beta chain was determined in a study of T cell changes during pregnancy in multiple sclerosis. The ends lost 10 bases at V and 0 bases at J; junction bases unmatched: 4. The V gene's germline CDR1 is ENHRY and CDR2 SYGVKD. This CDR3 has 13 amino acids. Method: immunoSEQ multiplex PCR; TCRdb's copy keeps in-frame clones and lacks some. The table shows more than 65,000 clones, with more than 85% occurring only once. The receptor was derived from a female donor with multiple sclerosis, enrolled in a pregnancy study. The sequencing used peripheral blood, collected in the first trimester of pregnancy. The rearrangement links TRBV10-3 to TRBJ2-5; 8 positions agree with TRBD1. CDR3 protein: CATNRGNQETQYF. For the CDR3, the DNA is TGTGCCACCAACAGGGGGAACCAAGAGACCCAGTACTTC.